This T cell receptor beta chain appears in the sequencing data of a study of blood T cell repertoires in COVID-19. Method: immunoSEQ multiplex PCR; TCRdb's copy keeps in-frame clones and lacks some. The sample records 130,000 to 150,000 clones, 88% being singletons. Note on this clone: Other DNA sequences in the same sample also yield this CDR3.

Germline V gene sequence: CDR1 SGDLS, CDR2 YYNGEE. The V end was cut by 4 bases, the J end by 0 bases, with 11 bases between. CDR3 length equals 15 residues. Sequenced material: peripheral blood. V gene TRBV9 combines with J gene TRBJ1-5; D is possibly TRBD1 (5 bases). This clonotype originated in a man aged 50 or older with active or convalescent COVID-19. CDR3 protein: CASSPRGDSNQPQHF. CDR3 DNA: TGTGCCAGCAGCCCGCGGGGGGATAGCAATCAGCCCCAGCATTTT.